Given below is one TCR beta chain in context. Its antigen is currently unknown. This entry comes from a study of glioma-infiltrating T cells. Using RNA template, CDR3s of TCR alpha and beta were amplified with iRepertoire arm-PCR. Input was roughly 100-450 ng of tissue mRNA or PBMC total RNA. TCRdb reprocessed the multiplex PCR reads via MiXCR and lists one record per CDR3 protein. The sample has over 100,000 distinct CDR3 sequences; 20% to 30% are singletons. Findings and limits, study-wide: Tissue-blood divergence was below expectation in non-neoplastic patients, above in gliomas.

This CDR3 contains 15 residues. The trim removed 6 bases at V and 4 bases at J, leaving 9 bases unmatched. Looked up from germline, CDR1 is KGHSH and CDR2 is LQKENI. The V call is TRBV18, the J call TRBJ1-1, with 9 bases aligning to TRBD1. Sequenced: glioma tissue, nonneoplastic brain tissue, or PBMCs (not recorded which). This TCR was recovered from a human donor with low-grade glioma or glioblastoma, undergoing nonglioma brain surgery, or in good health (not recorded which). CDR3 sequence reads: CASSPPGQGPTEAFF. The CDR3 nucleotides read TGTGCCAGCTCTCCTCCGGGACAGGGTCCCACTGAAGCTTTCTTT.